A single TCR beta chain is shown here with its context. The antigen is undetermined. With 7 bases removed from V and 2 bases from J, the gap between germline ends came to 15 bases. Germline V gives CDR1 SGHRS, CDR2 YFSETQ. CDR3 length: 14 amino acids. This specimen comes from a study of T cell responses to AZD1222 COVID-19 vaccine. Findings of the study overall: Spike-specific TCR breadth and depth rose after two AZD1222 doses.

Profiling relied on immunoSEQ multiplex PCR, and the TCRdb table lists in-frame clones only, not all of them. The sample includes some 160,000 clones, roughly 93% of them seen just once. The rearrangement links TRBV5-1 to TRBJ1-1; weak D call: TRBD1 (6 bases). Sample: peripheral blood, taken 28 days after the second AZD1222 dose. The TCR comes from an adult who received the AZD1222 COVID-19 vaccine. As DNA, the CDR3 is TGCGCCAGCGCCCCAGGGGCGGAAAACACTGAAGCTTTCTTT. Residues: CASAPGAENTEAFF. Full variable domain (remainder filled in from reference TRBV5-1 and TRBJ1-1): KAGVTQTPRYLIKTRGQQVTLSCSPISGHRSVSWYQQTPGQGLQFLFEYFSETQRNKGNFPGRFSGRQFSNSRSEMNVSTLELGDSALYLCASAPGAENTEAFFGQGTRLTVV.